The entry below gives a single T cell receptor beta chain sequence along with its context. The sample comes from a study of blood T cell repertoires in COVID-19. Overall study: COVID-19 samples, acute and convalescent, were from the United States, Italy and Spain. From T cells, B-cell-depleted T cells, or PBMCs came the material, which was cDNA or gDNA.

V was pared by 1 base and J by 9 bases, with 12 bases between. Germline V gene lookup returns CDR1 SGHDN and CDR2 FVKESK. CDR3 size: 13 residues. Per the original methods: The authors estimated nucleated cell counts from reference gene primer amplification. Clones were sequenced by immunoSEQ multiplex PCR, and TCRdb holds only the in-frame ones, with some missing. That table gives V, J and clone size, and the DNA gave D and trimming. The data hold roughly 150,000 clones, with about 85% observed a single time. The sequence derives from a woman aged 70 to 79 with acute or convalescent COVID-19. Material: peripheral blood. The rearrangement joins TRBV14 to TRBJ1-1; no clear D. The CDR3 region is CASSQVGWRKAFF. The CDR3 bases are TGTGCCAGCAGCCAAGTCGGGTGGCGGAAAGCTTTCTTT.